The T cell receptor beta chain under discussion was sequenced for a study of blood T cells in healthy people across ages. About the research overall: The capture of about one barcoded beta molecule per two T cells was achieved by template switching. Findings and limits, study-wide: Across the age range, TCR beta diversity per million T cells fell in a roughly linear way. Donors of long life had a larger count of naive CD4+ cells and greater diversity than aged donors.

In this sample, this clonotype turned up a few times. No antigen is known for it. For the second PCR, which ran for about 7 to 11 cycles, a sample-barcoded 5' primer and a J-beta primer mix were used. TCRdb reprocessed the 5' RACE reads via MiXCR and lists one record per CDR3 protein. The sample has 1.5 million to 2 million distinct CDR3 sequences, roughly 28% seen once. This CDR3 comprises 17 residues. J gave up 1 base and V 5 bases, and 10 bases lay outside the gene matches. Germline CDR1 and CDR2: MDHEN and SYDVKM. The source is a woman younger than 45 in good health. The V and J genes are TRBV28 and TRBJ1-4; 7 bases match TRBD1. Material: blood. The CDR3 nucleotides read TGTGCCAGCAGTCCACCCTCAGGGGGGGGAACTAATGAAAAACTGTTTTTT. Protein: CASSPPSGGGTNEKLFF.